The 32 T cell receptor beta chains listed next were all sequenced from one sample in a study of blood T cells in healthy people across ages. The use of a sample-barcoded 5' primer and a J-beta primer mix characterized a second PCR of roughly 6 to 11 cycles. MiXCR, applied by TCRdb to the 5' RACE reads, yields one record per CDR3 protein. The sample lists some 1.4 million distinct CDR3 sequences, 42% seen once, with roughly 7.9% in the top ten. Sequences were obtained from blood. These receptors were collected from a woman younger than 30 in good health.

The genes are TRBV3-1 and TRBJ1-2; a possible D gene is TRBD1 (6 bases). V was shortened by 4 bases and J by 1 base, with 13 bases between the two germline ends. This CDR3 region has 15 residues. The germline V gene has CDR1 LGHDT and CDR2 YNNKEL (reference sequence). CDR3 coding DNA: TGTGCCAGCAGCCCCTGGACAGAAGATAACTATGGCTACACCTTC. Translated, it gives CASSPWTEDNYGYTF.

With regard to this clonotype: At one of its ends the junction is not consistent with the germline gene, which may arise from a read error. The chain carries TRBV6-1 and TRBJ2-7, with D possibly TRBD1 on 5 matching bases. The CDR3 runs 13 residues. Per the germline V gene, CDR1 is MNHNS and CDR2 is SASEGT. DNA of the CDR3: TGTGCCAGTACAGGTAGGGAACACTACGGGCAGTACTTC. Protein product: CASTGREHYGQYF.

This chain connects TRBV20-1 to TRBJ2-3, with 9 bases aligning to TRBD2. From germline, CDR1 is DFQATT and CDR2 SNEGSKA (reference sequence). The trim removed 3 bases at V and 5 bases at J, leaving 12 bases unmatched. The CDR3 loop spans 16 amino acids. The CDR3 spells CSASGVAGERQDTQYF. For the CDR3, the DNA is TGCAGTGCTAGCGGGGTAGCGGGAGAGAGGCAAGATACGCAGTATTTT.

This sequence joins TRBV4-1 and TRBJ2-7, with D maybe TRBD1 (5 bases). Trimming pared 6 bases from V and 2 bases from J, leaving 17 bases between. Germline CDR1 MGHRA, CDR2 YSYEKL. This CDR3 is built from 15 residues. DNA of the CDR3: TGCGCCAGCAGTGGACCCAGGGCAGGGCCCTACGAGCAGTACTTC. Amino acids: CASSGPRAGPYEQYF.

The V gene is TRBV12-3 or TRBV12-4, the J gene TRBJ2-1; D remains unclear. Trimming shortened V by 7 bases and J by 0 bases, and 16 bases separated the two germline ends. The CDR3 sequence is 16 residues long. This chain's CDR3 is CASTSDVLGSYNEQFF. The CDR3 nucleotides are TGTGCCAGCACCTCGGATGTGTTGGGCTCCTACAATGAGCAGTTCTTC.

The chain has TRBV6-6 and TRBJ1-1, with D tentatively TRBD1 (5 bases). Trimming left V 3 bases short and J 6 bases short, with 14 bases between. The CDR3 loop spans 14 amino acids. Germline V lookup: CDR1 MNHNY, CDR2 SVGAGI (reference sequence). The DNA of the CDR3 is TGTGCCAGCAGTTATAGGGGCCTTAGCCCTGAAGCTTTCTTT. Its translation is CASSYRGLSPEAFF.

The rearrangement links TRBV3-1 to TRBJ1-1; TRBD1 matches 7 bases. CDR3 size: 15 residues. In germline, CDR1 is LGHDT, CDR2 YNNKEL (reference sequence). The ends lost 5 bases at V and 6 bases at J; junction bases unmatched: 12. The CDR3 coding sequence is TGTGCCAGCAGCTCTCGATCACAGGGGAAAGCTGAAGCTTTCTTT. Its protein is CASSSRSQGKAEAFF.

The V call is TRBV6-1, the J call TRBJ1-2; D gene ambiguous. Deletions cut 11 bases from V and 4 bases from J, with 23 bases between. CDR3 length equals 15 residues. Germline-derived CDR1 and CDR2 are MNHNS and SASEGT. CDR3 sequence: CALLRPGGGSYGYTF. Written as DNA, the CDR3 is TGTGCCTTACTTCGCCCTGGAGGTGGGAGCTATGGCTACACCTTC.

This clonotype was observed a few times. The gene calls are TRBV5-1 and TRBJ2-7; no reliable D call. Germline lookup yields CDR1 SGHRS and CDR2 YFSETQ. Trimming took 1 base from V and 3 from J, leaving 11 bases between them. This CDR3 has 14 residues. DNA of the CDR3: TGCGCCAGCAGCTTGCGCTCTGGGTTCTACGAGCAGTACTTC. Translated, it gives CASSLRSGFYEQYF.

The chain recombines TRBV4-1 with TRBJ2-5, with a weak D call TRBD1 (5 bases). V was clipped by 0 bases and J by 3 bases, with 14 bases between them. Per germline, CDR1 MGHRA and CDR2 YSYEKL. The CDR3 runs to 16 residues. The CDR3 here is CASSQEGLSRKETQYF. The CDR3 DNA reads as TGCGCCAGCAGCCAAGAGGGGCTTTCAAGGAAAGAGACCCAGTACTTC.

V usage is TRBV7-3 and J usage is TRBJ2-2; the match to TRBD2 covers 8 bases. There are 16 residues in the CDR3. V dropped 5 bases and J dropped 6; count of bases not matched to a gene: 11. CDR1 and CDR2 (germline): SGHTA, FQGTGA. The CDR3 is CASSRPNSGAPGELFF. Here the CDR3 DNA reads TGTGCCAGCAGCAGGCCGAATAGCGGGGCCCCCGGGGAGCTGTTTTTT.

CDR3 protein: CARELTRGKLFF. CDR3 nucleotide sequence: TGTGCCAGGGAACTGACGAGGGGAAAACTGTTTTTT. V is TRBV27 and J is TRBJ1-4, with D possibly TRBD1 on 5 matching bases. V lost 9 bases, J lost 10 bases, and 15 bases lay in between. CDR3 length: 12 residues. Looked up from germline, CDR1 is MNHEY and CDR2 is SMNVEV (reference sequence).

This clonotype has more than one count but fewer than ten. V gene TRBV5-1 combines with J gene TRBJ1-5; 7 positions match TRBD1. V was pared by 2 bases and J by 2 bases, with 4 bases of the junction left unmatched. There are 15 residues in the CDR3. CDR1 and CDR2 from the germline V gene are SGHRS and YFSETQ. The DNA of the CDR3 is TGCGCCAGCAGCTTTATAGGGGGCGGCAATCAGCCCCAGCATTTT. It specifies CASSFIGGGNQPQHF. Full variable domain (rest looked up from reference TRBV5-1 and TRBJ1-5): KAGVTQTPRYLIKTRGQQVTLSCSPISGHRSVSWYQQTPGQGLQFLFEYFSETQRNKGNFPGRFSGRQFSNSRSEMNVSTLELGDSALYLCASSFIGGGNQPQHFGDGTRLSIL.

The gene calls are TRBV6-1 and TRBJ2-4; TRBD2 is a possible D gene (5 bases). With the DNA end fitting TRBJ2-7 better, the J assignment may be wrong. The germline CDR1 and CDR2 sequences are MNHNS and SASEGT. The CDR3 contains 12 residues. CDR3 DNA sequence: TGTGCCAGCAGAATGGACTTTAGCGAGCAGTACTTC. Translation: CASRMDFSEQYF.

This clonotype was observed a few times. The chain is built from TRBV29-1 and TRBJ2-1; TRBD2 matches 9 bases. This CDR3 has 15 amino acids. Trimming at V came to 2 bases and at J to 6 bases, leaving 8 bases not matched to a gene. Germline CDR1 is SQVTM and CDR2 is ANQGSEA. CDR3 loop: CSVEKTSGPLNEQFF. The DNA of the CDR3 is TGCAGCGTTGAAAAAACTAGCGGGCCACTCAATGAGCAGTTCTTC.

In this sample, this clonotype turned up a few times. The CDR3 sequence is CASSPRWDRSNEQFF. The DNA for the CDR3 is TGTGCCAGCAGTCCCCGGTGGGACAGATCAAATGAGCAGTTCTTC. This chain connects TRBV6-1 to TRBJ2-1; 7 nucleotides agree with TRBD1. Trimming took 5 bases from V and 7 from J; bases not matched to a gene: 11. CDR1 and CDR2 from the germline V gene are MNHNS and SASEGT. The CDR3 extends over 15 amino acids.

The chain recombines TRBV4-1 with TRBJ2-5; 11 bases agree with TRBD2. The DNA end is more similar to TRBJ2-1, so the J call may be wrong. The germline V gene has CDR1 MGHRA and CDR2 YSYEKL. CDR3 size: 17 residues. CDR3 in amino acids: CASSGRSGRDPQETQFF. In nucleotides, the CDR3 is TGCGCCAGCAGCGGGCGTAGCGGGAGGGATCCACAAGAGACCCAGTTCTTC.

This clonotype appeared a few times. The chain has TRBV20-1 and TRBJ2-1, with D possibly TRBD2 on 5 matching bases. The V gene's germline CDR1 is DFQATT and CDR2 SNEGSKA (reference sequence). There are 13 residues in the CDR3. Trimming removed 6 bases from V and 2 bases from J, with 11 bases in between. The CDR3 nucleotides are TGCAGTGCCGACTACCAAACCTACAATGAGCAGTTCTTC. Amino acid sequence: CSADYQTYNEQFF.

This chain connects TRBV5-1 to TRBJ1-1; D unclear. The germline V and J ends were trimmed by 1 base and 0 bases, with 13 bases remaining between them. The V gene's germline CDR1 is SGHRS and CDR2 YFSETQ. The CDR3 is 16 amino acids. The CDR3 nucleotides are TGCGCCAGCAGCTTGCGCAGTCCTAGCATGAACACTGAAGCTTTCTTT. Translated, it gives CASSLRSPSMNTEAFF. Full variable domain (remainder filled in from reference TRBV5-1 and TRBJ1-1): KAGVTQTPRYLIKTRGQQVTLSCSPISGHRSVSWYQQTPGQGLQFLFEYFSETQRNKGNFPGRFSGRQFSNSRSEMNVSTLELGDSALYLCASSLRSPSMNTEAFFGQGTRLTVV.

This clonotype has just a few counts. At one boundary the junction diverges from the germline segment, which might be a read error. This chain joins TRBV28 and TRBJ1-6; D may be TRBD1 (5 bases). Looked up from germline, CDR1 is MDHEN and CDR2 is SYDVKM. This CDR3 is 14 amino acids long. The CDR3 region is CAISLTETNSPLHF. The CDR3 coding sequence is TGTGCCATCAGTTTGACAGAGACTAATTCACCCCTCCACTTT.

This clonotype was detected a few times. The chain is built from TRBV7-2 and TRBJ1-2; unclear D gene. V was pared by 6 bases and J by 4 bases, with 21 bases between. The CDR3 runs 16 residues. Looked up from germline, CDR1 is SGHTA and CDR2 is FQGNSA. CDR3 DNA: TGTGCCAGCAGTACTTCCCACCAAGAGGGAAGCTATGGCTACACCTTC. Protein sequence: CASSTSHQEGSYGYTF. The variable domain in full, with the rest retrieved from reference TRBV7-2 and TRBJ1-2, is GAGVSQSPSNKVTEKGKDVELRCDPISGHTALYWYRQSLGQGLEFLIYFQGNSAPDKSGLPSDRFSAERTGGSVSTLTIQRTQQEDSAVYLCASSTSHQEGSYGYTFGSGTRLTVV.

The chain joins TRBV5-1 to TRBJ1-1; D ambiguous. The V gene's germline CDR1 is SGHRS and CDR2 YFSETQ. The CDR3 length is 14 residues. The ends were cut back, 0 bases at V and 7 bases at J, with 13 bases in the middle. DNA for the CDR3: TGCGCCAGCAGCTTGGGGGGTAGCTTTATTGAAGCTTTCTTT. This codes for CASSLGGSFIEAFF.

The rearrangement joins TRBV12-5 to TRBJ1-2; the D is unclear. In germline, CDR1 is LGHNT, CDR2 FRNRAP. The CDR3 is 14 residues long. With 2 bases removed from V and 6 bases from J, the gap between germline ends came to 13 bases. CDR3 protein: CASGLSPALDGYTF. The CDR3 nucleotides read TGTGCTAGTGGTTTGAGCCCAGCCCTAGATGGCTACACCTTC.

The chain recombines TRBV6-6 with TRBJ2-1; D gene ambiguous. This CDR3 is 12 amino acids long. The germline CDR1 and CDR2 sequences are MNHNY and SVGAGI (reference sequence). V dropped 2 bases and J dropped 8 bases, with 7 bases sitting between them. Here the CDR3 DNA reads TGTGCCAGCAGTTACCAAGAGTATGAGCAGTTCTTC. It codes for CASSYQEYEQFF.

This chain joins TRBV27 and TRBJ1-1, with TRBD1 as a possible D gene (5 bases). There are 16 residues in the CDR3. Between the trimmed V and J ends, which lost 1 base and 4 bases, there was a span of 16 bases. Germline V gene sequence: CDR1 MNHEY, CDR2 SMNVEV (reference sequence). The CDR3 DNA is TGTGCCAGCAGTTTATACGGGGGTGGCCGGGGCACTGAAGCTTTCTTT. It is translated as CASSLYGGGRGTEAFF.

This sequence joins TRBV14 and TRBJ2-2, with D uncertain. This CDR3 comprises 14 residues. Deletions cut 1 base from V and 6 bases from J, with 9 bases between. Germline loops: CDR1 SGHDN, CDR2 FVKESK. CDR3 region: CASSQGVLAGELFF. The CDR3 nucleotides are TGTGCCAGCAGCCAAGGTGTACTTGCCGGGGAGCTGTTTTTT.

This clonotype was seen a few times. This sequence joins TRBV28 and TRBJ2-3; TRBD2 matches at 14 bases. V lost 4 bases and J lost 5; bases outside the gene matches: 5. This CDR3 is 16 amino acids long. CDR1 MDHEN and CDR2 SYDVKM come from the germline V gene. The CDR3 coding sequence is TGTGCCAGCAGTTCGACTAGCGGGGGGGCTTTAGATACGCAGTATTTT. Its translation is CASSSTSGGALDTQYF.

The chain employs TRBV9 and TRBJ2-2; 7 nucleotides agree with TRBD1. V lost 4 bases to trimming and J lost 0 bases; unmatched junction nucleotides: 6. CDR3 length: 16 residues. The germline V gene encodes CDR1 SGDLS and CDR2 YYNGEE. This CDR3 reads CASSPRTGANTGELFF. The CDR3 bases are TGTGCCAGCAGCCCGAGGACAGGAGCGAACACCGGGGAGCTGTTTTTT.

This clonotype was seen a handful of times. V and J are TRBV7-9 and TRBJ1-2; D gene unclear. In germline, CDR1 is SEHNR, CDR2 FQNEAQ (reference sequence). V was clipped by 1 base and J by 2 bases, with 8 bases between them. CDR3 length: 14 residues. The CDR3 region is CASSLEHGNYGYTF. The CDR3 DNA reads TGTGCCAGCAGCTTAGAACACGGGAACTATGGCTACACCTTC.

The rearrangement links TRBV7-9 to TRBJ2-1; D possibly corresponds to TRBD2 (5 bases). The CDR3 runs 15 residues. CDR1 SEHNR and CDR2 FQNEAQ come from the germline V gene (reference sequence). Trimming took off 1 base at V and 8 bases at J, with 15 bases between the two ends. CDR3 in amino acids: CASSLVRGIPHEQFF. CDR3 in DNA: TGTGCCAGCAGCTTAGTGCGAGGGATACCCCATGAGCAGTTCTTC.

The chain joins TRBV4-1 to TRBJ1-4, with 9 nucleotides matching TRBD1. The CDR3 loop spans 14 amino acids. Germline lookup yields CDR1 MGHRA and CDR2 YSYEKL. Trimming took 4 bases from V and 8 from J; bases not matched to a gene: 5. In DNA, the CDR3 is TGCGCCAGCAGCCGGACAGGGGCTCGGGAAAAACTGTTTTTT. This codes for CASSRTGAREKLFF.

This clonotype was seen just once. This chain uses TRBV18 with TRBJ1-1; 7 bases are shared with TRBD1. The CDR3 is made up of 15 amino acids. From germline, CDR1 is KGHSH and CDR2 LQKENI. The trim removed 6 bases at V and 8 bases at J, leaving 15 bases unmatched. CDR3 loop: CASSLAGGGDSEAFF. The CDR3 nucleotides are TGTGCCAGCTCCCTCGCTGGAGGGGGCGATTCCGAAGCTTTCTTT. The full variable domain, completed using reference TRBV18 and TRBJ1-1, is NAGVMQNPRHLVRRRGQEARLRCSPMKGHSHVYWYRQLPEEGLKFMVYLQKENIIDESGMPKERFSAEFPKEGPSILRIQQVVRGDSAAYFCASSLAGGGDSEAFFGQGTRLTVV.